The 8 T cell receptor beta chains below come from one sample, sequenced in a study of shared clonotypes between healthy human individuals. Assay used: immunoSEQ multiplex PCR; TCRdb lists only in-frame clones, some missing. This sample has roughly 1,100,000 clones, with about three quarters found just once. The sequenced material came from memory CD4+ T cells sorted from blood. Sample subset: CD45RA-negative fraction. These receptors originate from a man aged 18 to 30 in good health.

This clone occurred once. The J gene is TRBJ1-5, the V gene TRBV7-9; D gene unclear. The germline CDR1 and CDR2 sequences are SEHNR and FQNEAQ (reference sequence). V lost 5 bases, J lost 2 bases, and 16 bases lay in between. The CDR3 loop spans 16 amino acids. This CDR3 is CASSPGGVVGNQPQHF. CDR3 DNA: TGTGCCAGCAGCCCTGGCGGGGTGGTAGGCAATCAGCCCCAGCATTTT. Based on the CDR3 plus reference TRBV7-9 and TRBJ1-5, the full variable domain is DTGVSQNPRHKITKRGQNVTFRCDPISEHNRLYWYRQTLGQGPEFLTYFQNEAQLEKSRLLSDRFSAERPKGSFSTLEIQRTEQGDSAMYLCASSPGGVVGNQPQHFGDGTRLSIL.

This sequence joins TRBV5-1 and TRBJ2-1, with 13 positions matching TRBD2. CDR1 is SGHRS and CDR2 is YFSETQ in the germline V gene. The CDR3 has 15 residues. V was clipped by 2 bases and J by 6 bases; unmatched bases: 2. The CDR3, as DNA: TGCGCCAGCAGCTTAGGGACTAGCGGGATCAATGAGCAGTTCTTC. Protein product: CASSLGTSGINEQFF.

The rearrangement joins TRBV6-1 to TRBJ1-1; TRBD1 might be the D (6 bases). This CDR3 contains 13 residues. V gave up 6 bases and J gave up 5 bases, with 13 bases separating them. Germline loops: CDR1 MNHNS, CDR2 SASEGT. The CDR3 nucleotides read TGTGCCAGCAGGTTTACAGGGAGGACTGAAGCTTTCTTT. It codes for CASRFTGRTEAFF.

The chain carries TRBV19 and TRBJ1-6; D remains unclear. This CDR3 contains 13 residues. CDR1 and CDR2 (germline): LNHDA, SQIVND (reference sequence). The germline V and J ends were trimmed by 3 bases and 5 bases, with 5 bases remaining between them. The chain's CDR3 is CASSMTDNSPLHF. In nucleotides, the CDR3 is TGTGCCAGTAGTATGACCGATAATTCACCCCTCCACTTT.

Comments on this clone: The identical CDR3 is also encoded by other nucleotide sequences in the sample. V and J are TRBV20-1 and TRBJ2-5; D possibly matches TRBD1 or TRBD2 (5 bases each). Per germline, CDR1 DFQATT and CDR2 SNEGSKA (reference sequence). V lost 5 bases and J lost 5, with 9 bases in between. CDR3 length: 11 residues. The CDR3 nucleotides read TGCAGTGCTCCGAGGGGCGAGACCCAGTACTTC. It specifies CSAPRGETQYF.

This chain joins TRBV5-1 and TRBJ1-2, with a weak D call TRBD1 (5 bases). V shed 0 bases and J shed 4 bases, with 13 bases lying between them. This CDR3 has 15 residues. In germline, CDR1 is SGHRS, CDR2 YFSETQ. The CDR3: CASSLDVTVLYGYTF. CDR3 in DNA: TGCGCCAGCAGCTTGGACGTGACAGTTCTCTATGGCTACACCTTC.

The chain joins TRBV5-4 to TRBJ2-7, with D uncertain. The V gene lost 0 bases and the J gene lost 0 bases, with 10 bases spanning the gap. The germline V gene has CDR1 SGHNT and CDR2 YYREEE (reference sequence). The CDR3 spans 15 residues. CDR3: CASSLAGAGSYEQYF. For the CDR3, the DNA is TGTGCCAGCAGCTTGGCCGGCGCAGGCTCCTACGAGCAGTACTTC. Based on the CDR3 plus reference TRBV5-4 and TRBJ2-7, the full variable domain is ETGVTQSPTHLIKTRGQQVTLRCSSQSGHNTVSWYQQALGQGPQFIFQYYREEENGRGNFPPRFSGLQFPNYSSELNVNALELDDSALYLCASSLAGAGSYEQYFGPGTRLTVT.

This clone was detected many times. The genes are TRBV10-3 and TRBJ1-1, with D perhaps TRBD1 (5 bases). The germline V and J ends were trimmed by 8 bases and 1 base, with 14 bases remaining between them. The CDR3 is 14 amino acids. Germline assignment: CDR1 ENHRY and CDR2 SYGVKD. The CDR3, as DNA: TGTGCCATCCGTAAGGGGACGGAGAACACTGAAGCTTTCTTT. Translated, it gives CAIRKGTENTEAFF.